This record looks at one TCR beta chain sequence and its context. TCRdb keeps only in-frame clones here, not all; method: immunoSEQ multiplex PCR. The data show approximately 30,000 clones, roughly nine tenths seen once. This record comes from a study of PD-L1 blockade in urothelial cancer. V gave up 0 bases and J gave up 15 bases; unmatched junction bases: 12. Germline V gene sequence: CDR1 MNHNY, CDR2 SVGAGI (reference sequence). The CDR3 has 15 amino acids. Time point meaning: peripheral blood 6 weeks after treatment start. The chain links TRBV6-6 to TRBJ2-1; TRBD2 agrees at 9 bases. Here the sequenced sample was PBMCs, taken around atezolizumab (anti-PD-L1) treatment. This clonotype was obtained from a man at least 80 years old with urothelial cancer. Here the CDR3 reads CASSYSSGRSPRPFF. CDR3 in DNA: TGTGCCAGCAGTTACTCTAGCGGGAGAAGCCCTCGTCCGTTCTTC.